These T cell receptor beta chains were read from a single sample in a study of blood T cell repertoires in COVID-19. Only in-frame clones appear in the TCRdb table, and some are missing; sequencing was by immunoSEQ multiplex PCR. The table shows fewer than 200,000 clones, with over 80% occurring only once. Source material: PBMCs or T cells enriched from blood (not recorded which). The receptors stem from a woman aged 45-59 years who had recovered from COVID-19. CDR3s include the opening cysteine and the closing phenylalanine or tryptophan. A D gene is named only where the DNA matches it firmly. Part of the rows lack a size; the others show once, few, many or a class for expanded clones.

j_call | clone_size | d_call | v_call | cdr3_nt | cdr3_aa
TRBJ2-5 | NA | NA | TRBV9 | TGTGCCAGCAGCGTAGCTGGGGCAGAAGAGACCCAGTACTTC | CASSVAGAEETQYF
TRBJ1-6 | NA | NA | TRBV2 | TGTGCCAGCAGTGAGGCGGAATCTTCACCCCTCCACTTT | CASSEAESSPLHF
TRBJ2-1 | NA | TRBD2 | TRBV9 | TGTGCCAGCAGCGGAAGTAGCGGGTCCTACAATGAGCAGTTCTTC | CASSGSSGSYNEQFF
TRBJ1-2 | NA | TRBD1 | TRBV9 | TGTGCCAGCAGCCCTACGACAGGGTTTTCCGGCTACACCTTC | CASSPTTGFSGYTF
TRBJ2-1 | once | TRBD1 | TRBV19 | TGTGCCAGTAGGAGGGACAGATACCCTTACAATGAGCAGTTCTTC | CASRRDRYPYNEQFF
TRBJ2-1 | NA | TRBD2 | TRBV7-3 | TGTGCCAGCAGCGAAGGAGGGGGACTAGCCCTCAATGAGCAGTTCTTC | CASSEGGGLALNEQFF
TRBJ2-1 | NA | TRBD2 | TRBV5-4 | TGTGCCAGCACCCCACCGTGGGGGAGGGACAATGAGCAGTTCTTC | CASTPPWGRDNEQFF
TRBJ1-1 | NA | NA | TRBV4-1 | TGCGCCAGCAGCCGCTCGTTGGGGAGGGGCACTGAAGCTTTCTTT | CASSRSLGRGTEAFF
TRBJ2-3 | few | NA | TRBV7-2 | TGTGCCAGCAGCTCCACGCCCCTAGGGGGGGCAGATACGCAGTATTTT | CASSSTPLGGADTQYF
TRBJ2-1 | NA | NA | TRBV9 | TGTGCCAGCAGCGCCGCCGGTAGCGGAGCTTACAATGAGCAGTTCTTC | CASSAAGSGAYNEQFF
TRBJ1-3 | many | NA | TRBV4-2 | TGTGCCAGCAGCATCTACACAGGGTCTGGAAACACCATATATTTT | CASSIYTGSGNTIYF
TRBJ1-6 | NA | NA | TRBV21-1 | TGTGCCAGTCCGCAGGGATCCTCACCCCTCCACTTT | CASPQGSSPLHF
TRBJ1-2 | NA | NA | TRBV5-4 | TGTGCCAGCAGCTTGTCCCCAACAGGCTCGGGTGGCTACACCTTC | CASSLSPTGSGGYTF
TRBJ2-3 | NA | NA | TRBV9 | TGTGCCAGCCACACAGGTTCTAGCACAGATACGCAGTATTTT | CASHTGSSTDTQYF
TRBJ2-2 | NA | NA | TRBV7-2 | TGTGCCAGCAGCCCGAGGCGGGGCCCGAACACCGGGGAGCTGTTTTTT | CASSPRRGPNTGELFF
TRBJ2-5 | NA | NA | TRBV7-8 | TGTGCCAGCAGCCCTCCCCAAGAGACCCAGTACTTC | CASSPPQETQYF
TRBJ1-1 | NA | NA | TRBV25-1 | TGTGCCACAAAAAGTGGACAGACTGAAGCTTTCTTT | CATKSGQTEAFF
TRBJ1-1 | NA | TRBD1 | TRBV10-3 | TGTGCCATCAGCGTCGCAGGGGGGAACACTGAAGCTTTCTTT | CAISVAGGNTEAFF
TRBJ2-5 | NA | TRBD2 | TRBV28 | TGTGCCAGCAGGGGACTAGCGGGGGAGGGGGAGACCCAGTACTTC | CASRGLAGEGETQYF
TRBJ1-5 | NA | NA | TRBV14 | TGTGCCAGCAGCCGGGGACAAAATCAGCCCCAGCATTTT | CASSRGQNQPQHF
TRBJ2-2 | once | TRBD1 | TRBV10-3 | TGTGCCAGTGGCGGACAGGGGAGAAACACCGGGGAGCTGTTTTTT | CASGGQGRNTGELFF
TRBJ1-1 | NA | TRBD1 | TRBV6-5 | TGTGCCAGCACCCTCGACAGGGGCACTGAAGCTTTCTTT | CASTLDRGTEAFF
TRBJ1-4 | NA | NA | TRBV4-3 | TGCGCCAGCAGCCGGGGACCGGACAGAGCTAATGAAAAACTGTTTTTT | CASSRGPDRANEKLFF
TRBJ1-2 | NA | TRBD1 | TRBV28 | TGTGCCAGCAGCCTTAAACAGGGGCAGATCGACTATGGCTACACCTTC | CASSLKQGQIDYGYTF
TRBJ1-2 | NA | NA | TRBV6-2/TRBV6-3 | TGTGCCAGCAGTCGGTCAGAAGGGGGATATGGCTACACCTTC | CASSRSEGGYGYTF